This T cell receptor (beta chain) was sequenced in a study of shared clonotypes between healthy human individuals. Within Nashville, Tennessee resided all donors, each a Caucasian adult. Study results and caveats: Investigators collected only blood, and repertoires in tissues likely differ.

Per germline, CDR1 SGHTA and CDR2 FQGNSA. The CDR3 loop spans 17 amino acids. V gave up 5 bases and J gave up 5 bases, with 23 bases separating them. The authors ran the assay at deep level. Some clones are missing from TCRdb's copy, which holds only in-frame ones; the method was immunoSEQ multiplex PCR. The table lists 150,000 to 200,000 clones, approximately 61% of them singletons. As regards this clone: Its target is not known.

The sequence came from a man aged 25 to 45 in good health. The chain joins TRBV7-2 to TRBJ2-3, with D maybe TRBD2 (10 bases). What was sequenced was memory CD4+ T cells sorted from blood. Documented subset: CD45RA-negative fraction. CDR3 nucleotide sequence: TGTGCCAGCAGCCCTGGACAGGGGATAGCGGGAGGAGATACGCAGTATTTT. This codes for CASSPGQGIAGGDTQYF.